The entry that follows covers one T cell receptor (beta chain) sequence. Its specificity is not known. The sample originates from a study of cytomegalovirus exposure and HLA in healthy donors. General study points: Rare TCR sequences predominated, though certain public TCRs were found in many donors.

The PCR ran on 60 Vbeta and 13 Jbeta primers. Clones were sequenced by immunoSEQ multiplex PCR, and TCRdb holds only the in-frame ones, with some missing. The sample carries about 170,000 clones, 62% recorded once. The clonotype originates from a man in his forties or fifties in good health and CMV-seronegative. Specimen: PBMCs.

CDR3 bases: TGTGCCAGCAGCCCGAGCACAGATACGCAGTATTTT. Residues: CASSPSTDTQYF. The chain recombines TRBV7-9 with TRBJ2-3, with no clear D. Germline V CDR1 and CDR2: SEHNR, FQNEAQ (reference sequence). The CDR3 is 12 amino acids. The V end was cut by 5 bases, the J end by 0 bases, with 3 bases between.